Sequencing of this T cell receptor beta chain was carried out in a study of T cell repertoires in cytomegalovirus infection. TCRdb analysed the reads with MiXCR anew, one entry per CDR3 protein. Of hundreds of thousands of distinct CDR3 sequences listed, 9.6% are singletons. Looked up from germline, CDR1 is PRHDT and CDR2 is FYEKMQ (reference sequence). Trimming stripped 5 bases from V and 2 bases from J, with 15 bases between. The CDR3 loop spans 15 amino acids. The rearrangement uses TRBV13 and TRBJ2-5; D is possibly TRBD2 (6 bases). The sequence came from a human donor in good health (CMV status not recorded). Some clones in this sample may be carry-over from other donors' samples. The specimen was PBMCs. CDR3 in DNA: TGTGCCAGCAGCCAAGGGCCTAGCGTTCAAGAGACCCAGTACTTC. Encoded protein: CASSQGPSVQETQYF.